The next 2 T cell receptor beta chains were all read from a single sample in a study of blood T cell repertoires in COVID-19. Clones were sequenced by immunoSEQ multiplex PCR, and TCRdb holds only the in-frame ones, with some missing. The data hold fewer than 250,000 clones, with around 86% observed a single time. The sequenced sample was peripheral blood. The receptors originated from a woman aged 60-75 years who had recovered from COVID-19.

This clone has more than one count but fewer than ten. This chain joins TRBV11-1 and TRBJ1-4; 8 bases are shared with TRBD1. CDR3 length equals 14 residues. The V segment lost 5 bases and the J segment 5 bases; nucleotides outside the gene matches: 4. CDR1 is SGHAT, CDR2 FQDESV, per germline (reference sequence). Here the CDR3 DNA reads TGTGCCAGCAGCCCGGGACAGGCGAATGAAAAACTGTTTTTT. Translated: CASSPGQANEKLFF.

This rearrangement joins TRBV7-2 to TRBJ2-3; tentative D call: TRBD2 (5 bases). The germline V gene encodes CDR1 SGHTA and CDR2 FQGNSA. The CDR3 loop spans 13 amino acids. Trimming took off 7 bases at V and 5 bases at J, with 13 bases between the two ends. The CDR3 spells CASNPDWGDTQYF. For the CDR3, the DNA is TGTGCCAGCAACCCGGACTGGGGAGATACGCAGTATTTT.